The TCR beta chain under discussion was sequenced for a study of T cell responses to AZD1222 COVID-19 vaccine. Study in general: Second-dose intervals of approximately 4 or approximately 12 weeks were pooled.

Trimming removed 6 bases from V and 5 bases from J; junction bases left unmatched: 4. CDR1 and CDR2 (germline): MNHEY, SVGAGI. The CDR3 has 13 residues. Study observations and caveats: The study found vaccine-associated CD4 TCRs spanning spike, dominant at 160-218 and 743-854. Scientists sampled the repertoires only once the peak T cell response had passed.

Assay used: immunoSEQ multiplex PCR; TCRdb lists only in-frame clones, some missing. The data contain 85,000 to 100,000 clones, around nine tenths of them singletons. To note about this clone: Its antigen is undetermined.

Sequencing used peripheral blood, obtained on day 0 of AZD1222 vaccination. The rearrangement uses TRBV6-5 and TRBJ1-1; 9 nucleotides line up with TRBD1. The sequence was collected from an adult in good health. This CDR3 is CASRQGARTEAFF. The CDR3 DNA reads as TGTGCCAGCAGACAGGGGGCGCGAACTGAAGCTTTCTTT.